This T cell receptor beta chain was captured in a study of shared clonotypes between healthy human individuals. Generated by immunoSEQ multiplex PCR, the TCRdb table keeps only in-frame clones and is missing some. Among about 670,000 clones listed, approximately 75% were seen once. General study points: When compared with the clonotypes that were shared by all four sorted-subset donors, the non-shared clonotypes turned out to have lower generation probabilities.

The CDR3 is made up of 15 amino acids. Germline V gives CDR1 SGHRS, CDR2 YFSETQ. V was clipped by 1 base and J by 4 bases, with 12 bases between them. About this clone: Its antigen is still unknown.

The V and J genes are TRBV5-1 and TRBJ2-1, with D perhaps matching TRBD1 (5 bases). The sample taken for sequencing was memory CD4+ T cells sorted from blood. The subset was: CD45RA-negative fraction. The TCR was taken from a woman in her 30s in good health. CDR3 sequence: CASSLLGAGYNEQFF. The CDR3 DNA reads TGCGCCAGCAGCTTGTTAGGGGCAGGTTACAATGAGCAGTTCTTC.